Shown below are 15 T cell receptor beta chains from a single sample sequenced in a study of T cell changes during pregnancy in multiple sclerosis. Using immunoSEQ multiplex PCR, the repertoire was profiled, and TCRdb retains in-frame clones only, with some absent. The sample has 80,000 to 100,000 clones; over 75% are singletons. The sample here was peripheral blood, taken in the second trimester of pregnancy. The origin of the receptors is a female donor in good health, enrolled as a control in a pregnancy study.

This clone was seen a single time. This chain links TRBV5-4 with TRBJ2-1, with TRBD2 identical over 9 bases. V was pared by 0 bases and J by 10 bases, with 8 bases of the junction left unmatched. Germline V lookup: CDR1 SGHNT, CDR2 YYREEE (reference sequence). The CDR3 loop spans 15 amino acids. The CDR3 reads CASSLGVAGDREQFF. The CDR3 nucleotides read TGTGCCAGCAGCTTGGGAGTAGCGGGAGACCGGGAGCAGTTCTTC.

The chain has TRBV28 and TRBJ1-1; D perhaps matches TRBD1 (5 bases). The CDR3 runs 14 residues. Trimming shortened V by 5 bases and J by 0 bases, and 10 bases separated the two germline ends. Germline V gives CDR1 MDHEN, CDR2 SYDVKM. Here the CDR3 reads CASSRGGVNTEAFF. CDR3 bases: TGTGCCAGCAGTAGGGGTGGAGTGAACACTGAAGCTTTCTTT.

The rearrangement joins TRBV18 to TRBJ1-1; 9 positions agree with TRBD1. CDR3 length: 16 amino acids. V lost 2 bases, J lost 4 bases, and 8 bases stayed unmatched. Germline CDR1 KGHSH, CDR2 LQKENI. As DNA, the CDR3 is TGTGCCAGCTCACCAGATCCGGGACAGGGACGCACTGAAGCTTTCTTT. Its translation: CASSPDPGQGRTEAFF. Filled out from reference TRBV18 and TRBJ1-1, the complete variable domain reads NAGVMQNPRHLVRRRGQEARLRCSPMKGHSHVYWYRQLPEEGLKFMVYLQKENIIDESGMPKERFSAEFPKEGPSILRIQQVVRGDSAAYFCASSPDPGQGRTEAFFGQGTRLTVV.

V gene TRBV13 combines with J gene TRBJ1-1, with 8 bases identical to TRBD1. There are 14 residues in the CDR3. Germline V CDR1 and CDR2: PRHDT, FYEKMQ (reference sequence). With V trimmed by 6 bases and J by 4 bases, 7 bases remained unmatched. The CDR3 sequence is CASSRGTGPTEAFF. The DNA for the CDR3 is TGTGCCAGCAGTCGGGGGACAGGTCCCACTGAAGCTTTCTTT. Filled out from reference TRBV13 and TRBJ1-1, the complete variable domain reads AAGVIQSPRHLIKEKRETATLKCYPIPRHDTVYWYQQGPGQDPQFLISFYEKMQSDKGSIPDRFSAQQFSDYHSELNMSSLELGDSALYFCASSRGTGPTEAFFGQGTRLTVV.

This clone has just one count. The chain employs TRBV6-6 and TRBJ2-7; 7 bases are shared with TRBD1. Losses at the gene ends were 7 bases for V and 5 bases for J; bases not matched to a gene: 8. In germline, CDR1 is MNHNY, CDR2 SVGAGI (reference sequence). This CDR3 spans 13 amino acids. CDR3 region: CASNEQGFNEQYF. CDR3 nucleotide sequence: TGTGCCAGCAACGAACAGGGGTTCAACGAGCAGTACTTC.

This clone was detected a few times. This chain uses TRBV6-5 with TRBJ1-2; 8 bases agree with TRBD1. There are 13 residues in the CDR3. Germline V gene sequence: CDR1 MNHEY, CDR2 SVGAGI. Unmatched junction bases numbered 2, after V lost 4 bases and J lost 4 bases. In DNA form, the CDR3 reads TGTGCCAGCAGTTTTGACAGGGGCTATGGCTACACCTTC. This sequence encodes CASSFDRGYGYTF.

V gene TRBV20-1 combines with J gene TRBJ1-1, with D possibly being TRBD1 (5 bases). Per the germline V gene, CDR1 is DFQATT and CDR2 is SNEGSKA (reference sequence). The CDR3 contains 11 residues. The V end was cut by 3 bases, the J end by 7 bases, with 9 bases between. CDR3 DNA: TGCAGTGCTAGTCCGACAGTTGAAGCTTTCTTT. It translates to CSASPTVEAFF.

This clone came up once. CDR3 sequence reads: CASGLSARERNIQYF. The CDR3 DNA follows: TGTGCTAGTGGTTTGAGTGCCAGGGAAAGAAACATTCAGTACTTC. The chain uses TRBV12-5 and TRBJ2-4; D may be TRBD1 (5 bases). Germline V CDR1 and CDR2: LGHNT, FRNRAP. The CDR3 length is 15 residues. Trimming cost V 2 bases and J 6 bases, with 14 bases left between them.

The genes are TRBV20-1 and TRBJ2-3; no clear D. This CDR3 is 11 amino acids long. V shed 1 base and J shed 7 bases, with 6 bases lying between them. Per germline, CDR1 DFQATT and CDR2 SNEGSKA (reference sequence). The CDR3 DNA is TGCAGTGCTAGAGTCAAAAATACGCAGTATTTT. Translated, it gives CSARVKNTQYF.

The rearrangement uses TRBV19 and TRBJ1-5; 11 bases agree with TRBD1. The germline V gene encodes CDR1 LNHDA and CDR2 SQIVND (reference sequence). There are 17 residues in the CDR3. Trimming took 4 bases from V and 1 from J; bases not matched to a gene: 6. Here the CDR3 DNA reads TGTGCCAGTAGTACAGCCCGGGACAGGGGGAGCAATCAGCCCCAGCATTTT. Translated: CASSTARDRGSNQPQHF.

In the case of this clone: Additional DNA sequences in this sample encode the identical CDR3. The V call is TRBV7-2, the J call TRBJ1-5; D gene uncertain. The CDR3 consists of 14 residues. The V and J ends lost 0 bases and 4 bases respectively, with 7 bases between them. The V gene's germline CDR1 is SGHTA and CDR2 FQGNSA. The chain's CDR3 is CASSLAASNQPQHF. The CDR3 nucleotides are TGTGCCAGCAGCTTAGCGGCCAGTAATCAGCCCCAGCATTTT. The full variable domain, rest sourced from reference TRBV7-2 and TRBJ1-5, is GAGVSQSPSNKVTEKGKDVELRCDPISGHTALYWYRQSLGQGLEFLIYFQGNSAPDKSGLPSDRFSAERTGGSVSTLTIQRTQQEDSAVYLCASSLAASNQPQHFGDGTRLSIL.

V gene TRBV7-9 combines with J gene TRBJ2-1; tentative D call: TRBD2 (7 bases). V lost 6 bases and J 10 bases, leaving 25 bases between the germline ends. The CDR3 loop spans 16 amino acids. Germline V gene sequence: CDR1 SEHNR, CDR2 FQNEAQ (reference sequence). CDR3 residues: CASSSQQGWGGYEQFF. For the CDR3, the DNA is TGTGCCAGCAGTTCCCAGCAGGGGTGGGGGGGGTACGAGCAGTTCTTC.

The CDR3 loop reads CASSPKRSGMNTEAFF. The DNA for the CDR3 is TGTGCCAGCAGCCCCAAGCGTTCGGGGATGAACACTGAAGCTTTCTTT. V is TRBV11-2 and J is TRBJ1-1; D unclear. CDR1 is SGHAT, CDR2 FQNNGV, per germline. This CDR3 is 16 amino acids long. V dropped 5 bases and J dropped 0 bases, with 16 bases sitting between them.

V usage is TRBV7-2 and J usage is TRBJ2-1; 9 positions match TRBD2. The germline gives CDR1 SGHTA, CDR2 FQGNSA. J was trimmed by 3 bases and V by 2 bases; bases with no gene match: 2. This CDR3 has 15 amino acids. The CDR3 is CASSLSSGNYNEQFF. Here the CDR3 DNA reads TGTGCCAGCAGCTTATCTAGCGGGAACTACAATGAGCAGTTCTTC.

In its sample, this clone was seen once. The chain employs TRBV7-9 and TRBJ2-7; D is possibly TRBD2 (6 bases). This CDR3 comprises 12 residues. CDR1 SEHNR and CDR2 FQNEAQ come from the germline V gene (reference sequence). V was cut by 5 bases and J by 3 bases, with 8 bases left in between. The CDR3 nucleotides read TGTGCCAGCAGCACGGGGGACTACGAGCAGTACTTC. Its protein product is CASSTGDYEQYF.